This passage covers 3 T cell receptor beta chains from one sample sequenced in a study of pediatric ulcerative colitis. The repertoire was sequenced with immunoSEQ multiplex PCR; TCRdb's copy has only in-frame clones and lacks some. The sample has about 60,000 clones; about nine tenths are singletons. Sequencing was carried out using blood. The receptor set was obtained from a boy younger than 18 who was a control in a study of pediatric ulcerative colitis.

This chain links TRBV25-1 with TRBJ2-7, with unresolved D. V lost 8 bases and J 2 bases, leaving 10 bases between the germline ends. The CDR3 has 12 amino acids. Germline assignment: CDR1 MGHDK and CDR2 SYGVNS. The CDR3 sequence is CASGLRAYEQYF. CDR3 DNA sequence: TGTGCCAGCGGGCTTAGAGCCTACGAGCAGTACTTC.

The J gene is TRBJ1-1, the V gene TRBV9, with D tentatively TRBD1 (5 bases). The length of the CDR3 is 14 residues. Trimming left V 1 base short and J 5 bases short, with 12 bases between. Germline CDR1 SGDLS, CDR2 YYNGEE. The DNA for the CDR3 is TGTGCCAGCAGCGTACTGTCAGGGCGAACTGAAGCTTTCTTT. The encoded protein is CASSVLSGRTEAFF.

The chain combines TRBV28 with TRBJ2-7; D gene ambiguous. CDR1 and CDR2 (germline): MDHEN, SYDVKM. The CDR3 totals 13 residues. The V end was cut by 1 base, the J end by 2 bases, with 6 bases between. The CDR3 sequence: CASSLSLTYEQYF. In DNA, the CDR3 is TGTGCCAGCAGTTTATCCCTCACCTACGAGCAGTACTTC.